This T cell receptor (beta chain) appears in the sequencing data of a study of control samples from healthy donors and cancer patients. With 5 bases removed from V and 2 bases from J, the gap between germline ends came to 9 bases. This CDR3 region has 13 residues. CDR1 LNHDA and CDR2 SQIVND come from the germline V gene (reference sequence). The data were produced by immunoSEQ multiplex PCR, yet TCRdb's version contains in-frame clones alone and is incomplete. The table has 90,000 to 100,000 clones, approximately 81% seen once. The material sequenced was blood. V gene TRBV19 combines with J gene TRBJ1-1, with D hard to call. The clonotype was recovered from a woman aged 30 to 39 in good health. The DNA for the CDR3 is TGTGCCAGTAGTGAGCAGGTAAACACTGAAGCTTTCTTT. It specifies CASSEQVNTEAFF.